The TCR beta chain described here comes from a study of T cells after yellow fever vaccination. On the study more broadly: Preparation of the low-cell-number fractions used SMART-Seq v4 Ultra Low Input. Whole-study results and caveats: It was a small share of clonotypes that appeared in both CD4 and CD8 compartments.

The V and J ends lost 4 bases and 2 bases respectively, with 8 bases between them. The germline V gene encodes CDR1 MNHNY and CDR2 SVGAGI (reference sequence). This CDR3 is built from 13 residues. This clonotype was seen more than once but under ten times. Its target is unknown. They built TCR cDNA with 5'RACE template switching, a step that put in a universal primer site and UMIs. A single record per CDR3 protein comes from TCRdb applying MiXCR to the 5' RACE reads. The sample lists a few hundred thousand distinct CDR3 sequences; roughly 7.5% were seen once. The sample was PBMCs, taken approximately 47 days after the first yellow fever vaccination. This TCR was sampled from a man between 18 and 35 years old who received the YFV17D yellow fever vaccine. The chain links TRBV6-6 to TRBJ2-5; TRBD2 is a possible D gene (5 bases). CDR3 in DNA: TGTGCCAGCAGTTCCCAGCGGCAAGAGACCCAGTACTTC. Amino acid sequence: CASSSQRQETQYF.